The sequence of this T cell receptor (beta chain) was determined in a study of blood T cells in healthy people across ages. Trimming took off 4 bases at V and 1 base at J, with 24 bases between the two ends. The CDR3 has 18 amino acids. Germline lookup yields CDR1 SGHRS and CDR2 YFSETQ. A J-beta primer mix and a sample-barcoded 5' primer were used in a second PCR of about 7 to 12 cycles. TCRdb re-called the 5' RACE reads through MiXCR, storing one row per CDR3 protein. The data show around 650,000 distinct CDR3 sequences, roughly 41% seen once. Study-wide findings and caveats: It was not possible, with unsorted PBMCs, to conclusively compare naive and antigen-experienced cells. Age advanced and TCR beta diversity per million T cells fell, roughly linearly.

In the case of this clonotype: Its antigen is still unknown.

Each of the donors had ten milliliters of peripheral blood drawn into EDTA-treated Vacutainer tubes. The authors extracted at least 5 micrograms of total RNA per sample. The receptor was derived from an elderly man in good health. Sequencing input: blood. The V gene is TRBV5-1, the J gene TRBJ2-7; tentatively, D is TRBD2 (6 bases). The CDR3 here is CASSPAGRPPITSYEQYF. CDR3 in DNA: TGCGCCAGCAGCCCGGCCGGGAGACCCCCCATAACATCCTACGAGCAGTACTTC.